Sequencing of this T cell receptor (beta chain) was carried out in a study of control samples from healthy donors and cancer patients. The method was immunoSEQ multiplex PCR; TCRdb's version includes in-frame clones alone and lacks a portion of them. The sample holds over 100,000 clones, over 80% seen once. In germline, CDR1 is LNHDA, CDR2 SQIVND (reference sequence). V lost 4 bases to trimming and J lost 6 bases, with 18 bases between them. The CDR3 covers 15 residues. The specimen was blood. The chain recombines TRBV19 with TRBJ2-5; D might be TRBD1 or TRBD2, each matching 5 bases. The sequence came from a woman in her 50s in good health. For the CDR3, the DNA is TGTGCCAGTAGTAGCTCTGGGGGTCGGATCCAGACCCAGTACTTC. It is translated as CASSSSGGRIQTQYF.